The sequence of this T cell receptor beta chain was determined in a study of cytomegalovirus exposure and HLA in healthy donors (TCRdb year 2017). Study-wide context: A later analysis indicated that the roughly 120 validation repertoires were generated on the platform also employed for the approximately 690 repertoires of the first cohort. The aim of the study was to test whether cataloging public T cell receptors could identify signatures of past pathogen exposure. A separate validation cohort of approximately 120 different subjects was used in addition to the roughly 670-subject first cohort. High-throughput TCR immunosequencing, statistical association of individual TCRs with disease status, and machine learning were combined to predict cytomegalovirus infection status. Overall study outcomes, separate from this receptor: A few of the identified cytomegalovirus-associated TCR beta chains were confirmed in vitro to be specific for cytomegalovirus antigens. The authors suggested that the approach could potentially be extended to other disease states and immunological phenotypes. A later analysis found that TCRs clustered in the first cohort also tended to co-occur in the 120 validation repertoires, with approximately 94% of cluster scores above 0. A later analysis had no HLA typing for the validation cohort, so co-occurrence there was scored across all 110 or so repertoires. While some public TCRs were present in many individuals, most TCR sequences turned up only very rarely across donors. The study listed 150 to 200 TCR beta chains as associated with cytomegalovirus. Cytomegalovirus status was reported to be diagnosed by the classifier with high specificity and sensitivity in both the original and validation cohorts.

As concerns this clone: The antigen it recognizes is unknown. Base qualities are missing; no much larger clone stands one base away.

Separate from the roughly 650-subject first cohort, the validation cohort of over 90 subjects was the group to which the donors belonged. CDR1 and CDR2 were assigned from the germline V gene as SGHRS and YFSETQ. Trimming removed 1 base from V and 4 bases from J; the gene matches leave 5 bases unexplained. From the cysteine through the phenylalanine, the CDR3 covers 15 amino acids. The retained sequence is limited to the CDR3, 45 bases, with the frame set at the first base. Library method: the immunoSEQ multiplex PCR assay. From the authors' description of their analysis: To diagnose cytomegalovirus status from the catalog of TCR beta chain sequences, a statistical classification framework was built. Imported from immuneACCESS, the table was reduced by TCRdb to in-frame sequences with V and J called. These copies leave out some clones; in studies compared against another copy, an unresolved V gene accounts for under half, and the cause of the remainder is not known. V and J calls and clone size are those listed in that table; D and trimming were worked out from the DNA. Recorded for this sample are about 180,000 clones; about nine tenths of them occurred a single time. Jointly, the top ten make up under 3.5% of the sample.

The chain couples TRBV5-1 to TRBJ2-3, with 8 bases in between that match TRBD1. Sequenced sample: PBMCs. This TCR was sampled from a man between 18 and 35 years old in good health and CMV-seropositive. The CDR3 amino acid sequence is: CASSLTGGPPDTQYF. Read as DNA, the sequence is TGCGCCAGCAGCTTGACAGGGGGGCCCCCAGATACGCAGTATTTT.